This T cell receptor (beta chain) was captured by sequencing in a study of T cell repertoires in cytomegalovirus infection. Across the study: Signatures in public TCR beta sequences pointed to both CMV infection and matching HLA type. Study-level findings and limits: HLA-C-restricted CMV-specific TCR beta clonotypes prevailed in the ex vivo response.

About this clonotype: Its antigen is currently unknown.

TCRdb analysed the reads with MiXCR anew, one entry per CDR3 protein. This sample has about 140,000 distinct CDR3 sequences, with about 6% found just once. The length of the CDR3 is 11 residues. In germline, CDR1 is SGHTA, CDR2 FQGTGA. The V gene lost 1 base and the J gene lost 11 bases, with 5 bases spanning the gap. The gene calls are TRBV7-3 and TRBJ2-2; no clear D. The receptor's source is a human donor in good health (CMV status not recorded). Some clones in this sample may be carry-over from other donors' samples. The sample consisted of PBMCs. CDR3 sequence: CASSLSSELFF. Here the CDR3 DNA reads TGTGCCAGCAGCTTAAGTTCAGAGCTGTTTTTT.